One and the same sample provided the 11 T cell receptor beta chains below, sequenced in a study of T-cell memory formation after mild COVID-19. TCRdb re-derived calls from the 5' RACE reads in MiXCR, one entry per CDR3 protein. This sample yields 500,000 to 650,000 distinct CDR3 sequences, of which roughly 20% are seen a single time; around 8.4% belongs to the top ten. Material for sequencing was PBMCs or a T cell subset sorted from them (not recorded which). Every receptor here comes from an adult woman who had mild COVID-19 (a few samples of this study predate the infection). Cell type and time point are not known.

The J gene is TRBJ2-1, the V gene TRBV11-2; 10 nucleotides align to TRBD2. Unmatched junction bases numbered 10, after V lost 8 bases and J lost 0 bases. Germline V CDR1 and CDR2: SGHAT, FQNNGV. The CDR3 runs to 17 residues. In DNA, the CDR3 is TGTGCCAGCGTCGGACTAGCGGCAATTAGCTCCTACAATGAGCAGTTCTTC. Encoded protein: CASVGLAAISSYNEQFF.

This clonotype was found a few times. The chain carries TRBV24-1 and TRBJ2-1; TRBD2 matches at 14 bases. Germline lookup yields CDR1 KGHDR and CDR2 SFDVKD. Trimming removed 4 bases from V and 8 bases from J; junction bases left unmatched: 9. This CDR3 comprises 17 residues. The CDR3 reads CATSELRTSGGSDEQFF. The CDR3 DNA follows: TGTGCCACCAGTGAGCTTCGGACTAGCGGGGGGAGCGATGAGCAGTTCTTC.

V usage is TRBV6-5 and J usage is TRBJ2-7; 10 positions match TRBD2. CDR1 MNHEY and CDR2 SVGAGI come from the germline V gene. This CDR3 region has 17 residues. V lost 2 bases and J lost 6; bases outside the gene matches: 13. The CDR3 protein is CASSYPHSSGSSGEQYF. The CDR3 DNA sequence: TGTGCCAGCAGTTACCCGCACTCTAGCGGGAGCTCGGGCGAGCAGTACTTC.

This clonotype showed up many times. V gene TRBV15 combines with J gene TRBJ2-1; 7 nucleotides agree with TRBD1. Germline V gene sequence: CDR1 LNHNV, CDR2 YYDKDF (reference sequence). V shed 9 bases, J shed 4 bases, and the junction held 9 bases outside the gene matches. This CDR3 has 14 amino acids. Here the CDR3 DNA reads TGTGCCACTACGCCCGGGACAGATTACAATGAGCAGTTCTTC. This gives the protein CATTPGTDYNEQFF. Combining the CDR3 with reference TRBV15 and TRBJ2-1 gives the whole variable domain DAMVIQNPRYQVTQFGKPVTLSCSQTLNHNVMYWYQQKSSQAPKLLFHYYDKDFNNEADTPDNFQSRRPNTSFCFLDIRSPGLGDTAMYLCATTPGTDYNEQFFGPGTRLTVL.

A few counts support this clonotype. DNA of the CDR3: TGTGCCAGTAGATCTGGGGGACAGGCGCAAGAGACCCAGTACTTC. This sequence encodes CASRSGGQAQETQYF. The rearrangement uses TRBV19 and TRBJ2-5; 8 bases fit TRBD1. The germline V gene has CDR1 LNHDA and CDR2 SQIVND (reference sequence). This CDR3 spans 15 amino acids. V was clipped by 6 bases and J by 2 bases; unmatched bases: 8.

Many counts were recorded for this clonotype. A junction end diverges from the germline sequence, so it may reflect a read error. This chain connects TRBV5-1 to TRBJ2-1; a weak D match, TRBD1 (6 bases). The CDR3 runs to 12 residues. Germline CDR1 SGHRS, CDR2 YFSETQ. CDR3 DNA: TGTGCCAGCAGTTTTCAGGGGAATGAGCAGTTCTTC. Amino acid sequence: CASSFQGNEQFF.

CDR3 loop: CASSYSGTPNQEKLFF. In nucleotides, the CDR3 is TGTGCCAGCAGTTACTCGGGCACCCCGAACCAGGAAAAACTGTTTTTT. The V and J genes are TRBV6-6 and TRBJ1-4; no clear D. The CDR3 spans 16 residues. V gave up 0 bases and J gave up 8 bases, with 16 bases separating them. Germline V CDR1 and CDR2: MNHNY, SVGAGI (reference sequence).

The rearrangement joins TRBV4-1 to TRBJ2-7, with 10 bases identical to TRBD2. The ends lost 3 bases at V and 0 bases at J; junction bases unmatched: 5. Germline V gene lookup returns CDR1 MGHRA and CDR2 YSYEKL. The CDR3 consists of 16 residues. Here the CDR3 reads CASSQSGGAFSYEQYF. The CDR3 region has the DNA TGCGCCAGCAGCCAGAGCGGGGGGGCATTCTCCTACGAGCAGTACTTC.

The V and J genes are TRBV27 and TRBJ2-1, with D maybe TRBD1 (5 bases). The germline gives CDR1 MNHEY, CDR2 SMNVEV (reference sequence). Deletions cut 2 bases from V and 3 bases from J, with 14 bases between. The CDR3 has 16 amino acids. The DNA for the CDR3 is TGTGCCAGCAGTTTAAGGGGCTCAGGGTTCTACAATGAGCAGTTCTTC. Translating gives CASSLRGSGFYNEQFF.

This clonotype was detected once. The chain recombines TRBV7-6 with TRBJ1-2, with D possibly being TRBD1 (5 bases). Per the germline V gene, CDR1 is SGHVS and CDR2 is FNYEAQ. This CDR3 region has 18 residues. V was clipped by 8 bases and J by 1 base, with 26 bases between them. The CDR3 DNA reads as TGTGCCAGCCCCCTAAGGGGTTTGACAGCCGGCATTAACTATGGCTACACCTTC. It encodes CASPLRGLTAGINYGYTF. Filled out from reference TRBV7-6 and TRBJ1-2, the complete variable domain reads GAGVSQSPRYKVTKRGQDVALRCDPISGHVSLYWYRQALGQGPEFLTYFNYEAQQDKSGLPNDRFSAERPEGSISTLTIQRTEQRDSAMYRCASPLRGLTAGINYGYTFGSGTRLTVV.

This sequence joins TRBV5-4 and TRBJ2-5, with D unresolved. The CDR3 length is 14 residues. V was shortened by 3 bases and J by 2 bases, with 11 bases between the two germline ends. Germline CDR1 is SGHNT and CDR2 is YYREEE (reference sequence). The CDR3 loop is CASSSGGRQETQYF. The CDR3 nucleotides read TGTGCCAGCAGCTCGGGCGGCAGACAAGAGACCCAGTACTTC.